The TCR beta chain described here comes from a study of human thymus T cells. This clone has a single count. Its antigen is unknown. Study results and limitations: Both thymic and peripheral blood repertoires showed apparently biased V and J usage. Unrelated individuals were reported by related research to share highly overlapping thymic repertoires.

Thymus pieces cut out during corrective heart surgery were the tissue that was used. Healthy Finnish infants having corrective surgery for congenital heart defects served as donors. The repertoire was sequenced with immunoSEQ multiplex PCR; TCRdb's copy has only in-frame clones and lacks some. The table records roughly 86,000 clones, 96% of them present only once. CDR1 SGHAT and CDR2 FQNNGV come from the germline V gene. CDR3 size: 15 residues. Trimming took off 2 bases at V and 3 bases at J, with 13 bases between the two ends. Material: thymus tissue. This receptor was obtained from a boy younger than two with a congenital heart defect but otherwise immunologically healthy. The rearrangement links TRBV11-2 to TRBJ1-1; D possibly corresponds to TRBD1 (5 bases). The CDR3 region has the DNA TGTGCCAGCAGCTTATGGCTCAGGGCGGACACTGAAGCTTTCTTT. Its protein product is CASSLWLRADTEAFF.